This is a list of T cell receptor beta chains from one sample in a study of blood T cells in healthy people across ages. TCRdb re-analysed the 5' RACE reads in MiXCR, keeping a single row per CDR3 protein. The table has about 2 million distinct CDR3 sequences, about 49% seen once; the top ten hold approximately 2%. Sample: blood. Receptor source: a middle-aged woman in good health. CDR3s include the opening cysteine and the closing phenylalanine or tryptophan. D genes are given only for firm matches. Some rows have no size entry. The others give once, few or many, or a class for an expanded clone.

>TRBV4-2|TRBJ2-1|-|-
CASSQDEGGRGYNEQFF
TGTGCCAGCAGCCAAGATGAGGGTGGCAGGGGCTACAATGAGCAGTTCTTC
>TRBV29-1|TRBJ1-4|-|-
CSGRSTSEKLFF
TGCAGCGGCCGGTCTACTAGTGAAAAACTGTTTTTT
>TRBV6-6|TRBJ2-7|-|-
CASSYGTASSYEQYF
TGTGCCAGCAGTTATGGGACGGCTAGCTCCTACGAGCAGTACTTC
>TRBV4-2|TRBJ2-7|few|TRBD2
CASSQVVASGYEQYF
TGTGCCAGCAGCCAAGTGGTGGCTAGCGGCTACGAGCAGTACTTC
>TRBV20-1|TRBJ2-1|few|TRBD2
CSARDRTSGLGRYNEQFF
TGCAGTGCTAGAGATCGGACTAGCGGGCTGGGGAGGTACAATGAGCAGTTCTTC
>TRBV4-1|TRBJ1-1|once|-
CASSQGRLMNTEAFF
TGCGCCAGCAGCCAAGGCAGGCTGATGAACACTGAAGCTTTCTTT
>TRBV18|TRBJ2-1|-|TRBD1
CASSLRTGVYNEQFF
TGTGCCAGCTCACTGCGGACAGGGGTGTACAATGAGCAGTTCTTC
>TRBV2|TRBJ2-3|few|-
CASSELGPPRADTQYF
TGTGCCAGCAGTGAGTTGGGACCTCCGAGGGCAGATACGCAGTATTTT
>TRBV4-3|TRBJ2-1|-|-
CASSQGGVGSFIYEQFF
TGCGCCAGCAGCCAAGGTGGGGTTGGCTCTTTCATCTACGAGCAGTTCTTC
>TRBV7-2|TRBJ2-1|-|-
CASSLGLGRDIYNEQFF
TGTGCCAGCAGCTTAGGGTTGGGGCGGGATATCTACAATGAGCAGTTCTTC
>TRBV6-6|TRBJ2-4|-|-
CASSYSVNIQYF
TGTGCCAGCAGTTATTCAGTAAACATTCAGTACTTC
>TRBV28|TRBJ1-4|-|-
CASGWGPNEKLFF
TGTGCCAGCGGGTGGGGTCCTAATGAAAAACTGTTTTTT
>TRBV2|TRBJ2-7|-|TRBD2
CASSLARRTSGVYEQYF
TGTGCCAGCAGTCTTGCCCGGAGGACTAGCGGGGTGTACGAGCAGTACTTC
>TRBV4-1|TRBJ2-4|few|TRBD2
CASSQGVAGGPNGIQYF
TGCGCCAGCAGCCAAGGGGTAGCGGGGGGCCCTAACGGCATTCAGTACTTC
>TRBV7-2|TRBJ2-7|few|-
CASSLGRPGIYEQYF
TGTGCCAGCAGCTTAGGACGGCCGGGGATCTACGAGCAGTACTTC
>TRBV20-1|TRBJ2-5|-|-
CSARVRGAGRETQYF
TGCAGTGCTAGGGTACGGGGGGCTGGCCGAGAGACCCAGTACTTC
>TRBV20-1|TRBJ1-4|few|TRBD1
CSADRGRDEKLFF
TGCAGTGCGGACAGGGGGCGGGATGAAAAACTGTTTTTT
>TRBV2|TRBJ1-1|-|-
CASTVEDTEAFF
TGTGCCTCAACAGTGGAAGACACTGAAGCTTTCTTT
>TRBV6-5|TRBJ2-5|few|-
CASSETRGAEETQYF
TGTGCCAGCAGCGAAACGAGGGGGGCAGAGGAGACCCAGTACTTC
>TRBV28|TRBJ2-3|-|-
CASRKVGWSTDTQYF
TGTGCCAGCAGGAAAGTCGGGTGGAGCACAGATACGCAGTATTTT
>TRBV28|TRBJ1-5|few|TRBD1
CASSRAQGDNQPQHF
TGTGCCAGCAGTAGAGCTCAGGGGGACAATCAGCCCCAGCATTTT
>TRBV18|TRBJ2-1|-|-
CASSGIYNEQFF
TGTGCCAGCTCAGGCATCTACAATGAGCAGTTCTTC
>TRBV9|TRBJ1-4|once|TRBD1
CASSPRPIDREGKLFF
TGTGCCAGCAGCCCTCGGCCCATCGACAGGGAAGGAAAACTGTTTTTT
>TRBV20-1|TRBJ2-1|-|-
CSARGTWGGGHNEQFF
TGCAGTGCTAGAGGGACCTGGGGGGGGGGCCACAATGAGCAGTTCTTC
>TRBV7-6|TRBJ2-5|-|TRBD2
CASSPRLAGFQETQYF
TGTGCCAGCAGCCCTCGACTAGCGGGGTTTCAAGAGACCCAGTACTTC
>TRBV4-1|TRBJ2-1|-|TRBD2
CASSHTSGGASRYNEQFF
TGCGCCAGCAGCCATACTAGCGGGGGGGCCAGTCGGTACAATGAGCAGTTCTTC
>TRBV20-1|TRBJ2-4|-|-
CSARTHREGKNIQYF
TGCAGTGCCCGAACCCACAGGGAAGGCAAAAACATTCAGTACTTC
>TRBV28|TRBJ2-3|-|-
CASSSPSGRDTQYF
TGTGCCAGCAGTTCACCCAGCGGGCGGGATACGCAGTATTTT
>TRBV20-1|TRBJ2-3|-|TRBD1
CSALPTGTVLPWDTQYF
TGCAGTGCTCTACCTACGGGGACAGTTTTGCCATGGGATACGCAGTATTTT
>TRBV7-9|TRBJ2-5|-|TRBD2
CASSFPAGTKETQYF
TGTGCCAGCAGCTTCCCCGCCGGGACTAAAGAGACCCAGTACTTC
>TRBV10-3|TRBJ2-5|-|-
CAISVAVQETQYF
TGTGCCATCAGTGTGGCAGTACAAGAGACCCAGTACTTC
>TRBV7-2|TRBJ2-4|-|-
CASSPVRTEYIQYF
TGTGCCAGCAGCCCCGTCCGGACCGAGTACATTCAGTACTTC
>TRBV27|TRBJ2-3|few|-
CASHSASGADTQYF
TGTGCCAGCCATAGCGCTAGTGGGGCAGATACGCAGTATTTT
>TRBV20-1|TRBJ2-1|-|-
CSSRSGAVLYEQFF
TGCAGCTCGAGATCCGGGGCCGTGTTGTATGAGCAGTTCTTC
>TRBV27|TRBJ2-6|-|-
CASSPLGGGPFGANVLTF
TGTGCCAGCAGTCCCTTAGGGGGGGGGCCTTTTGGGGCCAACGTCCTGACTTTC
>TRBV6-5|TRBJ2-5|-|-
CASSYLRGPPETQYF
TGTGCCAGCAGTTACCTGCGGGGGCCCCCAGAGACCCAGTACTTC
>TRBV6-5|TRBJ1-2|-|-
CASSYGGVSRGNGYTF
TGTGCCAGCAGTTACGGGGGGGTCTCCCGGGGGAATGGCTACACCTTC
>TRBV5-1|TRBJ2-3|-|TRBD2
CASSPGHPGGDTQYF
TGCGCCAGCAGCCCGGGCCACCCGGGGGGGGATACGCAGTATTTT
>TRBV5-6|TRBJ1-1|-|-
CASSLARGQRVTNTEAFF
TGTGCCAGCAGCTTGGCCCGAGGACAGAGGGTTACGAACACTGAAGCTTTCTTT
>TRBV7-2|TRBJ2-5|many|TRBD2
CASSLATGGGTQYF
TGTGCCAGCAGCTTAGCGACCGGCGGGGGGACCCAGTACTTC
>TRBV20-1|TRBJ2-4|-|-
CSASLGVGRNIQYF
TGCAGTGCTAGCTTGGGGGTGGGCAGAAACATTCAGTACTTC
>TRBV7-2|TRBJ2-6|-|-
CASSLGFGANVLTF
TGTGCCAGCAGCTTAGGGTTCGGGGCCAACGTCCTGACTTTC
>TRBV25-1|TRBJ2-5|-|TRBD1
CASGRTGEETQYF
TGTGCCAGCGGACGGACAGGGGAGGAGACCCAGTACTTC